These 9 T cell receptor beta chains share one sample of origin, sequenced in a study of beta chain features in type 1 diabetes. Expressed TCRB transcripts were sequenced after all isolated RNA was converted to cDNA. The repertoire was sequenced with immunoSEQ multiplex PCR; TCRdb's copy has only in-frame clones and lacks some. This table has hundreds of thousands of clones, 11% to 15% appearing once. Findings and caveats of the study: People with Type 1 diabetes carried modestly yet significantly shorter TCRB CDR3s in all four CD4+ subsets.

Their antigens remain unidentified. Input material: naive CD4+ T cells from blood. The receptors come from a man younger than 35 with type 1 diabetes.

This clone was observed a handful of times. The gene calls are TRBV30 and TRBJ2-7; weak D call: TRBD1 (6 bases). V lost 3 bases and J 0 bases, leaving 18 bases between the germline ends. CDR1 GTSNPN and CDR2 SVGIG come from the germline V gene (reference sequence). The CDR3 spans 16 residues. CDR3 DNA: TGTGCCTGGAGAGTTCCAGGACAGCCGAGCTCCTACGAGCAGTACTTC. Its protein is CAWRVPGQPSSYEQYF.

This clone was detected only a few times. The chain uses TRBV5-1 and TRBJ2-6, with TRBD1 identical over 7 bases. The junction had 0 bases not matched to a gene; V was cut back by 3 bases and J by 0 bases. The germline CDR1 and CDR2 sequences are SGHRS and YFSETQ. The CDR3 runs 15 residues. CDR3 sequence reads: CASSSGGSGANVLTF. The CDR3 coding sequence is TGCGCCAGCAGCTCAGGGGGCTCTGGGGCCAACGTCCTGACTTTC.

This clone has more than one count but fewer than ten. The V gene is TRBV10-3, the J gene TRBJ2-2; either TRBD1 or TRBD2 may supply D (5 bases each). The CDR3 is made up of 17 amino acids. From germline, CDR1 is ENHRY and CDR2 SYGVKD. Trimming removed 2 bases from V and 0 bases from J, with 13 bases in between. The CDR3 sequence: CAISEPGGHANTGELFF. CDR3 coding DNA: TGTGCCATCAGTGAGCCTGGGGGTCACGCGAACACCGGGGAGCTGTTTTTT.

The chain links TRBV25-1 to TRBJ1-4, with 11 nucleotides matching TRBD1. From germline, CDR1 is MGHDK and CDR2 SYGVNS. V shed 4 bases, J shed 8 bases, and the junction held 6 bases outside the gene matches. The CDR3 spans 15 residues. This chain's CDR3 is CASSAGQGAWEKLFF. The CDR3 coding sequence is TGTGCCAGCAGTGCCGGACAGGGGGCTTGGGAAAAACTGTTTTTT.

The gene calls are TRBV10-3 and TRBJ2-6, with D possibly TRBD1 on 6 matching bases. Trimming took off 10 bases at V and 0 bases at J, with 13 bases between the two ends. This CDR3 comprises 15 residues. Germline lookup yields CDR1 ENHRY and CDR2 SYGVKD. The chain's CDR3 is CATQGTNSGANVLTF. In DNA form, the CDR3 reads TGTGCCACCCAGGGGACCAACTCTGGGGCCAACGTCCTGACTTTC.

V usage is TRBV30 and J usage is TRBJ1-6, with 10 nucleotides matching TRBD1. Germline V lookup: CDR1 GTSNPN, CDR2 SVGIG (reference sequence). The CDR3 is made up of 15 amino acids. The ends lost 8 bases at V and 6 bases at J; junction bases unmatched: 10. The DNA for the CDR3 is TGTGCCAGCCTCCCCGGGACAGGGGCTAATTCACCCCTCCACTTT. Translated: CASLPGTGANSPLHF.

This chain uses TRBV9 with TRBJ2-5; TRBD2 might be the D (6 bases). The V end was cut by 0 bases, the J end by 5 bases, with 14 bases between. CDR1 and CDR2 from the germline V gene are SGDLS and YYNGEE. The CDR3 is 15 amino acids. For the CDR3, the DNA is TGTGCCAGCAGCGTAGAGGACTACTTGGGGGAGACCCAGTACTTC. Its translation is CASSVEDYLGETQYF.

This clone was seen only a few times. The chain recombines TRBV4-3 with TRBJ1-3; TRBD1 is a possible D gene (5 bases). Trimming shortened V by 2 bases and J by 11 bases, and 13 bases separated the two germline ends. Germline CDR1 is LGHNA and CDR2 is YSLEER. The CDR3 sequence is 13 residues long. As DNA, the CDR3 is TGCGCCAGCAGCCAAAGTGGAGGGGAGGCCATATATTTT. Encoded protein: CASSQSGGEAIYF.

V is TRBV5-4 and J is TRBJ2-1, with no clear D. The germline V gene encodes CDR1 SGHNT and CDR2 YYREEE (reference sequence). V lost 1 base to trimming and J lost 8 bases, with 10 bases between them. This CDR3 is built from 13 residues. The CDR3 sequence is CASSLLRLDEQFF. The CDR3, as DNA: TGTGCCAGCAGCTTGCTCCGGTTGGATGAGCAGTTCTTC.